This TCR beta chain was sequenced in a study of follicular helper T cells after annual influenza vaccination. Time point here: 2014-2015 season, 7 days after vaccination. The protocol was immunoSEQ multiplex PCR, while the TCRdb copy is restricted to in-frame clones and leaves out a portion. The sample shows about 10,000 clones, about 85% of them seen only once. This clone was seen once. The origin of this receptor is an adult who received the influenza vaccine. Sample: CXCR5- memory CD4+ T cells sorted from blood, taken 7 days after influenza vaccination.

The CDR3 bases are TGCGCCAGCAGCTTAGAAGGGAGGGGTGGTGAAAAACTGTTTTTT. Its translation is CASSLEGRGGEKLFF. The chain uses TRBV4-1 and TRBJ1-4, with D possibly matching TRBD1 (5 bases). Trimming removed 5 bases at V and 7 bases at J, with 17 bases between. Germline V gene sequence: CDR1 MGHRA, CDR2 YSYEKL. CDR3 length equals 15 residues.